The clone carrying this T cell receptor (beta chain) is a singleton in its sample. Antigen specificity is unknown. The sample comes from a study of T cell clonotyping in hematopoietic cell transplantation. From germline, CDR1 is MNHNS and CDR2 SASEGT. The CDR3 has 15 amino acids. V was shortened by 5 bases and J by 0 bases, with 11 bases between the two germline ends. Findings and limits, study-wide: Graft donor and pretransplant recipient Inverse Simpson Index values predicted broader posttransplant TCR diversity. Few recipient clonotypes overlapped donors; over 97% were de novo at given depth. Without cell sorting, CD4 versus CD8 contributions remain unresolved. After transplant, recipient diversity fell while pathologically expanded clonotypes grew through day 180.

Profiling relied on immunoSEQ multiplex PCR, and the TCRdb table lists in-frame clones only, not all of them. The profile shows about 5,600 clones, around three quarters of them singletons. The material sequenced was peripheral blood mononuclear cells, taken 100 days after allogeneic stem cell transplant. The chain is built from TRBV6-1 and TRBJ1-3; D ambiguous. This sequence originates from a male patient aged 55 to 69 who had an allogeneic stem cell transplant, so T cells may come from the graft donor. Some clones in this sample may be carry-over from other donors' samples. The CDR3, as DNA: TGTGCCAGCAGTCAACATTCAAGCTCTGGAAACACCATATATTTT. This translates into CASSQHSSSGNTIYF.